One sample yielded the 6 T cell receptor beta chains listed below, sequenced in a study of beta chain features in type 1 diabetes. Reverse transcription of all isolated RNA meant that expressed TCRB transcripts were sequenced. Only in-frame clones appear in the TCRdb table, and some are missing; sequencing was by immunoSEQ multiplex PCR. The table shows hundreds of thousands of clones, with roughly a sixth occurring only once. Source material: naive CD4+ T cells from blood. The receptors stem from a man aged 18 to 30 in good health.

This CDR3 reads CASRPGLAVQLGPYEQYF. The CDR3 region has the DNA TGCGCCAGCAGGCCGGGACTAGCGGTACAACTGGGACCCTACGAGCAGTACTTC. The V and J genes are TRBV5-1 and TRBJ2-7; 11 nucleotides agree with TRBD2. The CDR3 length is 18 residues. Germline CDR1 and CDR2: SGHRS and YFSETQ. J lost 2 bases, V lost 5 bases, and 15 bases had no gene match. Full variable domain (outside the CDR3, taken from reference TRBV5-1 and TRBJ2-7): KAGVTQTPRYLIKTRGQQVTLSCSPISGHRSVSWYQQTPGQGLQFLFEYFSETQRNKGNFPGRFSGRQFSNSRSEMNVSTLELGDSALYLCASRPGLAVQLGPYEQYFGPGTRLTVT.

CDR3 nucleotide sequence: TGTGCCAGCAGTTACTCGGGGACAGGGGGCAGGGGGACCCAGTACTTC. Translating gives CASSYSGTGGRGTQYF. This chain connects TRBV6-6 to TRBJ2-5; 12 nucleotides match TRBD1. Germline V gene data show CDR1 as MNHNY and CDR2 as SVGAGI (reference sequence). The CDR3 is 16 amino acids. V was clipped by 0 bases and J by 7 bases; unmatched bases: 6.

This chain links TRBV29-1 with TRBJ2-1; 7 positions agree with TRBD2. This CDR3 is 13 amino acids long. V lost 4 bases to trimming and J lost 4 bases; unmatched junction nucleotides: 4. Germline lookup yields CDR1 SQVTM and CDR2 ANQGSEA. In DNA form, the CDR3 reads TGCAGCGTTGGGGAGGGGTGGTACAATGAGCAGTTCTTC. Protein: CSVGEGWYNEQFF.

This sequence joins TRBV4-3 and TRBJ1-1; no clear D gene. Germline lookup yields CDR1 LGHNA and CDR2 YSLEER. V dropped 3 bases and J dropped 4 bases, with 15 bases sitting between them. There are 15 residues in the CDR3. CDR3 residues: CASSHPVRGITEAFF. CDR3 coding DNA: TGCGCCAGCAGCCACCCGGTCCGGGGAATCACTGAAGCTTTCTTT.

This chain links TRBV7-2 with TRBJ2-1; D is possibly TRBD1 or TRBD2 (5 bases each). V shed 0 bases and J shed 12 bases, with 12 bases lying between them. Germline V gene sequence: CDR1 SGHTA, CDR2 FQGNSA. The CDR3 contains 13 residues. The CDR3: CASSLALRDGQFF. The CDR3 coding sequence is TGTGCCAGCAGCTTAGCCCTCCGGGACGGGCAGTTCTTC.

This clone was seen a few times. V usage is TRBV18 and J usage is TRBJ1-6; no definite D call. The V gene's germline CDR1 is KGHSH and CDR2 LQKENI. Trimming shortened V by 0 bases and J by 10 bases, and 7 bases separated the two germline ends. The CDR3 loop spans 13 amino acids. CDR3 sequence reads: CASSPPGPSPLHF. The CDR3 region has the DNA TGTGCCAGCTCACCACCGGGCCCCTCACCCCTCCACTTT.